The sequence of this T cell receptor (beta chain) was determined in a study of beta chain features in type 1 diabetes. The CDR3 has 16 amino acids. Between the trimmed V and J ends, which lost 5 bases and 1 base, there was a span of 12 bases. Germline V gene lookup returns CDR1 MNHEY and CDR2 SMNVEV (reference sequence). A CD45RO/CCR7/CD25/CD127/CD95/CD27 panel sorted naive, central memory, regulatory and stem cell-like memory CD4+ cells. Reverse transcription of all isolated RNA meant that expressed TCRB transcripts were sequenced. Assay: immunoSEQ multiplex PCR; the TCRdb copy retains only in-frame clones and omits some. The sample has 450,000 to 600,000 clones, approximately 28% seen once.

Sequencing was performed on naive CD4+ T cells from blood. The receptor's source is a man between 18 and 35 years old in good health. V is TRBV27 and J is TRBJ2-6, with D unresolved. The CDR3: CASSTPPGSGANVLTF. CDR3 coding DNA: TGTGCCAGCAGTACCCCCCCCGGGTCTGGGGCCAACGTCCTGACTTTC.